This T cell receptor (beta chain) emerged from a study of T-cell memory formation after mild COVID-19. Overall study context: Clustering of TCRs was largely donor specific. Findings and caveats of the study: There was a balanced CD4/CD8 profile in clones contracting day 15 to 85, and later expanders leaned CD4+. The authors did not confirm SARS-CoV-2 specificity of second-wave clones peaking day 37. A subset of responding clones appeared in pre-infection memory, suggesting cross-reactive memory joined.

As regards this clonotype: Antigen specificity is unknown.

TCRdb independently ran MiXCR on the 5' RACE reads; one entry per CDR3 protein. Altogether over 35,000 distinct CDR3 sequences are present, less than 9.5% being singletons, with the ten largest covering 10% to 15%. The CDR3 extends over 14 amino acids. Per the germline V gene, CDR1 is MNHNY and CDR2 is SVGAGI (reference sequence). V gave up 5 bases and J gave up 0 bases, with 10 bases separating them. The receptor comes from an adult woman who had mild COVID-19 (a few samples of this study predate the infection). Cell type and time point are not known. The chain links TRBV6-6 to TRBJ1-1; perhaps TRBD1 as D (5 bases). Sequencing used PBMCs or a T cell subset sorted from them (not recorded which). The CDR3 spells CASSTRDLNTEAFF. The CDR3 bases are TGTGCCAGCAGTACGAGGGACTTGAACACTGAAGCTTTCTTT.